This TCR beta chain was sequenced in a study of cytomegalovirus exposure and HLA in healthy donors. Study-wide results and limits: Solely CMV serostatus was available to characterize immune exposure.

The PCR used 60 Vbeta and 13 Jbeta primers. Here immunoSEQ multiplex PCR was the method, and the copy in TCRdb shows in-frame clones only, minus some. The table lists around 40,000 clones. Germline assignment: CDR1 GTSNPN and CDR2 SVGIG (reference sequence). CDR3 length equals 17 residues. V lost 1 base, J lost 3 bases, and 16 bases lay in between. As to this clone: The antigen is unknown.

Sequenced: PBMCs. This TCR was recovered from a man aged 40-49 years in good health and CMV-seropositive. The chain links TRBV30 to TRBJ2-6, with D possibly TRBD1 on 5 matching bases. DNA of the CDR3: TGTGCCTGGAGTGCAGGGCTGAATTGGTTTGGGGCCAACGTCCTGACTTTC. This encodes CAWSAGLNWFGANVLTF.